The text below deals with one TCR beta chain. Its antigen is as yet unknown. A much bigger clone sits one base away, suggesting this may be a read error. For TCR, cDNA came from 5'RACE template switching, which added a universal primer site and UMIs. In TCRdb, the 5' RACE reads were re-called with MiXCR into one record per CDR3 protein. This repertoire shows under 400,000 distinct CDR3 sequences, around 10% found once; its top ten account for around 19%. This record belongs to a study of T cells after yellow fever vaccination. General study findings and limits: Post-booster repertoires contained most primary-vaccination clones again (approximately 95% CD4, around 88% CD8). Contamination of FACS-sorted repertoires by abundant clonotypes from the bulk population could occur.

Germline V gene data show CDR1 as SGHDT and CDR2 as YYEEEE. The CDR3 totals 17 residues. The input for sequencing was PBMCs, taken on the day of the first yellow fever vaccination. The J gene is TRBJ2-5, the V gene TRBV5-6; 10 bases align to TRBD2. The J call is doubtful: the DNA matches TRBJ2-1 better. This receptor was taken from a man aged 18-30 years who received the YFV17D yellow fever vaccine. In DNA form, the CDR3 reads TGTGCCAGCAGCTTCGTCCAGGGGACTAGCGCCGGAGAGACCCAGTTCTTC. Its protein product is CASSFVQGTSAGETQFF.